The 17 T cell receptor beta chains below all came from one sample that was sequenced in a study of CD8+CD57+ T cells in acquired aplastic anemia. Both TCR beta VDJ combination and CDR3 sequence profiling were carried out. Genomic DNA was the template for this profiling. TCRdb re-derived calls from the reads in MiXCR, one entry per CDR3 protein. Found here are about 160,000 distinct CDR3 sequences, approximately 44% of them singletons; the top ten hold 3.2%. Sequencing was done on patients that had shown CD8+CD57+ cell expansion by flow cytometry. Specimen: sorted CD4+, CD8+, or CD8+CD57+ T cells (not recorded which) from PBMCs. The receptors stem from a human donor with aplastic anemia.

The chain links TRBV5-6 to TRBJ1-1; a possible D gene is TRBD1 (5 bases). The CDR3 length is 14 residues. V shed 6 bases and J shed 1 base, with 13 bases lying between them. CDR1 and CDR2 (germline): SGHDT, YYEEEE. CDR3 amino acids: CASNIQDKNTEAFF. Here the CDR3 DNA reads TGTGCCAGCAACATACAGGACAAGAACACTGAAGCTTTCTTT. Filled out from reference TRBV5-6 and TRBJ1-1, the complete variable domain reads DAGVTQSPTHLIKTRGQQVTLRCSPKSGHDTVSWYQQALGQGPQFIFQYYEEEERQRGNFPDRFSGHQFPNYSSELNVNALLLGDSALYLCASNIQDKNTEAFFGQGTRLTVV.

The CDR3 DNA is TGTGCCAGCAGCCAAAGCGGGGGGGTAAGAGAGACCCAGTACTTC. Translation gives CASSQSGGVRETQYF. V usage is TRBV3-1 and J usage is TRBJ2-5; 10 nucleotides align to TRBD2. The CDR3 runs 15 residues. V trimming: 2 bases; J trimming: 4 bases; junction bases outside the gene matches: 4. Germline V gives CDR1 LGHDT, CDR2 YNNKEL (reference sequence).

This chain uses TRBV29-1 with TRBJ2-1; 8 bases match TRBD2. Trimming cost V 5 bases and J 1 base; bases outside gene matches: 7. Germline assignment: CDR1 SQVTM and CDR2 ANQGSEA. The length of the CDR3 is 15 residues. Here the CDR3 reads CSVSRSGGSYNEQFF. CDR3 coding DNA: TGCAGCGTTTCCCGGTCGGGGGGGTCCTACAATGAGCAGTTCTTC.

This clonotype has at least ten counts. In DNA, the CDR3 is TGTGCCAGCAGCGCGTATAACACTGAAGCTTTCTTT. As protein: CASSAYNTEAFF. J is TRBJ1-1 and V is TRBV5-4; no firm D call. The germline V gene encodes CDR1 SGHNT and CDR2 YYREEE (reference sequence). Trimming removed 4 bases at V and 2 bases at J, with 6 bases between. There are 12 residues in the CDR3.

The chain employs TRBV19 and TRBJ1-1, with 8 bases that match TRBD1. J lost 11 bases, V lost 9 bases, and 14 bases had no gene match. The germline CDR1 and CDR2 sequences are LNHDA and SQIVND (reference sequence). This CDR3 comprises 13 residues. CDR3 residues: CASRPGGGAGAFF. Here the CDR3 DNA reads TGTGCCAGCAGACCAGGGGGCGGGGCGGGGGCTTTCTTT.

This clonotype was recorded many times. The genes are TRBV20-1 and TRBJ2-5, with TRBD1 as a possible D gene (6 bases). The CDR3 is 13 residues long. Germline loops: CDR1 DFQATT, CDR2 SNEGSKA (reference sequence). V shed 4 bases and J shed 2 bases, with 11 bases lying between them. The CDR3 reads CSAISDRQETQYF. The DNA for the CDR3 is TGCAGTGCTATATCGGACAGACAAGAGACCCAGTACTTC.

This clonotype was seen many times. CDR3 amino acids: CASSVEGTGSTDTQYF. The CDR3 DNA sequence: TGTGCCAGCAGCGTAGAGGGGACAGGGAGCACAGATACGCAGTATTTT. The chain couples TRBV9 to TRBJ2-3; 9 bases agree with TRBD1. The V gene's germline CDR1 is SGDLS and CDR2 YYNGEE. The CDR3 extends over 16 amino acids. The J segment lost 0 bases and the V segment lost 0 bases, leaving 2 bases of the junction unmatched.

This clonotype occurred many times. This chain uses TRBV5-6 with TRBJ1-5, with TRBD1 identical over 7 bases. Germline V gene data show CDR1 as SGHDT and CDR2 as YYEEEE. Unmatched junction bases numbered 7, after V lost 4 bases and J lost 0 bases. CDR3 length equals 16 residues. As DNA, the CDR3 is TGTGCCAGCAGCGGACGGGACAGATTTAGCAATCAGCCCCAGCATTTT. This translates into CASSGRDRFSNQPQHF.

Remarks on this clonotype: Its ends do not fully match the called genes, so a read error is possible. V and J are TRBV7-3 and TRBJ2-7; maybe TRBD2 (5 bases). The CDR3 contains 13 residues. Germline lookup yields CDR1 SGHTA and CDR2 FQGTGA. For the CDR3, the DNA is TGCGCCAGCAGCCCGGCGGGTAACTACGAGCAGTACTTC. Its translation is CASSPAGNYEQYF.

This clonotype was counted only a few times. The chain is built from TRBV20-1 and TRBJ1-6; D unclear. This CDR3 is built from 15 residues. From germline, CDR1 is DFQATT and CDR2 SNEGSKA (reference sequence). Trimming removed 6 bases from V and 7 bases from J, with 19 bases in between. As DNA, the CDR3 is TGCAGTGCCCCCAGATCGACGGTGGAGAATTCACCCCTCCACTTT. Its protein product is CSAPRSTVENSPLHF.

A single count supports this clonotype. This chain connects TRBV29-1 to TRBJ1-1, with D possibly TRBD1 on 5 matching bases. This CDR3 spans 14 amino acids. V was clipped by 6 bases and J by 2 bases, with 16 bases between them. Germline CDR1 SQVTM, CDR2 ANQGSEA. DNA of the CDR3: TGCAGCGTCGGGCCACGGACACTTAACACTGAAGCTTTCTTT. It translates to CSVGPRTLNTEAFF.

This clonotype was detected a few times. The chain employs TRBV5-4 and TRBJ2-2; weak D call: TRBD2 (6 bases). The germline V and J ends were trimmed by 2 bases and 3 bases, with 20 bases remaining between them. The CDR3 totals 18 residues. Germline CDR1 is SGHNT and CDR2 is YYREEE (reference sequence). CDR3: CASSFDPFRTKHTGELFF. The DNA of the CDR3 is TGTGCCAGCAGCTTTGATCCATTTAGGACTAAACACACCGGGGAGCTGTTTTTT.

This clonotype was observed at least ten times. The chain combines TRBV11-1 with TRBJ2-5; D not resolved. Germline V gene data show CDR1 as SGHAT and CDR2 as FQDESV (reference sequence). The V end was cut by 2 bases, the J end by 3 bases, with 10 bases between. The CDR3 is made up of 14 amino acids. The DNA for the CDR3 is TGTGCCAGCAGCTTACAAGGTCGGGAAGAGACCCAGTACTTC. This codes for CASSLQGREETQYF.

The CDR3 here is CASSPPGQGSSGSDTDTQYF. The CDR3, as DNA: TGTGCCAGCAGCCCCCCGGGACAGGGTTCTAGCGGGAGCGACACAGATACGCAGTATTTT. The chain uses TRBV4-2 and TRBJ2-3; a possible D gene is TRBD2 (10 bases). The CDR3 loop spans 20 amino acids. Between the trimmed V and J ends, which lost 4 bases and 2 bases, there was a span of 28 bases. Germline CDR1 reads LGHNA; CDR2 reads YNFKEQ.

The chain uses TRBV2 and TRBJ1-1; the D is unclear. V gave up 6 bases and J gave up 8 bases, with 7 bases separating them. CDR3 size: 10 residues. Germline CDR1 and CDR2: SNHLY and FYNNEI. CDR3 sequence: CASSRDEAFF. The CDR3 coding sequence is TGTGCCAGCAGCCGTGACGAAGCTTTCTTT.

This clonotype showed up many times. V and J are TRBV3-1 and TRBJ1-2, with a possible D match to TRBD1 (6 bases). CDR3 size: 14 residues. Germline-derived CDR1 and CDR2 are LGHDT and YNNKEL (reference sequence). The V gene lost 0 bases and the J gene lost 7 bases, with 12 bases spanning the gap. CDR3 loop: CASSQDAGVLGYTF. The DNA of the CDR3 is TGTGCCAGCAGCCAAGACGCAGGGGTCCTTGGCTACACCTTC. Complete variable domain (other parts from reference TRBV3-1 and TRBJ1-2): DTAVSQTPKYLVTQMGNDKSIKCEQNLGHDTMYWYKQDSKKFLKIMFSYNNKELIINETVPNRFSPKSPDKAHLNLHINSLELGDSAVYFCASSQDAGVLGYTFGSGTRLTVV.

This rearrangement joins TRBV24-1 to TRBJ2-1; D is unclear. Trimming removed 7 bases at V and 8 bases at J, with 11 bases between. CDR1 KGHDR and CDR2 SFDVKD come from the germline V gene. This CDR3 is built from 12 residues. As DNA, the CDR3 is TGTGCCACCAGAGGATGGACGGATGAGCAGTTCTTC. Translated: CATRGWTDEQFF.